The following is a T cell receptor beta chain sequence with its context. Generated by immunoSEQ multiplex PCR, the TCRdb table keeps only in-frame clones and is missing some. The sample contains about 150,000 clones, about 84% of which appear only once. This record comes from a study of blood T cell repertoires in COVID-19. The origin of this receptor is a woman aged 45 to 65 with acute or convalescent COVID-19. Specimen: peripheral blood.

CDR3 DNA: TGCGCCAGCAGCCAAGAGAGGGGGACCGGGGAGCTGTTTTTT. This translates into CASSQERGTGELFF. V usage is TRBV4-3 and J usage is TRBJ2-2; tentatively, D is TRBD1 (6 bases). V was pared by 0 bases and J by 5 bases, with 7 bases between. The CDR3 has 14 amino acids. Germline V gene lookup returns CDR1 LGHNA and CDR2 YSLEER.